This is a list of T cell receptor beta chains from one sample in a study of control samples from healthy donors and cancer patients. The repertoire was sequenced with immunoSEQ multiplex PCR; TCRdb's copy has only in-frame clones and lacks some. The profile shows approximately 83,000 clones, approximately 93% of them singletons. Sequencing used blood. Receptors were obtained from a young woman in good health. CDR3s leave out the opening cysteine and the closing phenylalanine or tryptophan. The order of the fields is J gene, V gene, clone size, CDR3 protein. Size is omitted from some rows. Given values are once, few, many or a class for expanded clones.

TRBJ1-5	TRBV4-1	-	ASSQGRLAGNQPQH
TRBJ1-4	TRBV4-2	few	ASTQVPEREKLF
TRBJ1-1	TRBV3-1/TRBV3-2	-	ASSQVLRDTEAF
TRBJ1-3	TRBV9	few	ASSRGNTIY
TRBJ1-6	TRBV9	-	ASSDVGDYNSPLH
TRBJ2-1	TRBV5-8	-	ASSLAAFGLAVNEQF
TRBJ2-4	TRBV13	-	ASSLGVLGHGKNIQY
TRBJ2-1	TRBV7-3	once	ASSLRVDGMNEQF
TRBJ2-1	TRBV4-2	-	ASSQQVPAGVKRWNEQF
TRBJ1-2	TRBV5-1	-	ASSLEKTNYGYT
TRBJ2-1	TRBV11-3	-	ASSPGLAGGSSYNEQF
TRBJ1-1	TRBV12-3/TRBV12-4	-	ASSWGTEAF
TRBJ1-4	TRBV2	-	ASKQGASTNEKLF
TRBJ1-4	TRBV28	-	ASSSSDIISEKLF
TRBJ2-4	TRBV15	-	ATSSPGQGGNIQY
TRBJ2-3	TRBV29-1	-	SCGFRSDTQY
TRBJ1-2	TRBV5-1	-	ASSLGGNYGYT
TRBJ2-1	TRBV28	-	ASSLMTGGNEQF
TRBJ2-5	TRBV3-1/TRBV3-2	-	ASSQGLAGEYQETQY
TRBJ2-2	TRBV5-1	-	ASTPSPSGRTGELF
TRBJ2-7	TRBV3-1/TRBV3-2	-	ASRPQDGGAYEQY
TRBJ2-1	TRBV30	few	APEVVNEQF
TRBJ2-1	TRBV20-1	-	SARNPSLQF
TRBJ2-2	TRBV7-3	-	ASSLTAANTGELF
TRBJ2-7	TRBV10-2	-	ASSDPKQGMDEQY
TRBJ1-1	TRBV6-4	once	ASSQTGDTEAF
TRBJ1-3	TRBV7-9	-	ASSPVDGSGNTIY
TRBJ2-1	TRBV2	-	ARSGTGKNEQF
TRBJ2-7	TRBV29-1	-	SVWGDTTYEQY
TRBJ1-3	TRBV28	-	ASSLRQGRGTIY
TRBJ2-1	TRBV19	-	ASSAALTYNEQF
TRBJ2-2	TRBV19	-	ASSNLAGVNGELF
TRBJ2-5	TRBV5-4	-	ASSLAGRFQETQY
TRBJ2-3	TRBV27	few	ASSTLAGGSTDTQY
TRBJ2-7	TRBV6-6	-	ASSYLSGSVTYEQY
TRBJ2-5	TRBV27	few	ASSLRTSGKRETQY
TRBJ2-7	TRBV18	-	ASSLSGTGVYEQY
TRBJ1-2	TRBV19	-	ASSPHGTGYGYT
TRBJ1-1	TRBV5-1	-	ASSSFPDRGTEAF
TRBJ2-5	TRBV27	-	ASATGATQETQY
TRBJ1-5	TRBV28	-	ASSSDWGNQPQH
TRBJ2-7	TRBV4-1	-	ASSRSESYEQY
TRBJ2-2	TRBV7-9	-	ASSLGTGPRRDTGELF
TRBJ1-2	TRBV2	-	ASSPRGDYGYT
TRBJ2-1	TRBV9	-	ASSARTSEYNEQF
TRBJ1-3	TRBV9	-	ASSVGASSGNTIY
TRBJ2-1	TRBV9	-	ASSSQGGSYNEQF
TRBJ1-4	TRBV4-1	once	ASSQLASPNEKLF
TRBJ2-3	TRBV9	-	ASSVELAGGLRDTDTQY
TRBJ1-4	TRBV7-9	-	ASSPGDSEKLF
TRBJ2-3	TRBV18	-	ASSPPTSEGKDTQY
TRBJ2-1	TRBV9	-	ASSVEGGGNSYNEQF
TRBJ2-1	TRBV28	-	ASSLWGRGTYNEQF
TRBJ2-7	TRBV10-3	-	ASRTSNEQY
TRBJ1-2	TRBV5-6	few	ASSASQGIWYGYT